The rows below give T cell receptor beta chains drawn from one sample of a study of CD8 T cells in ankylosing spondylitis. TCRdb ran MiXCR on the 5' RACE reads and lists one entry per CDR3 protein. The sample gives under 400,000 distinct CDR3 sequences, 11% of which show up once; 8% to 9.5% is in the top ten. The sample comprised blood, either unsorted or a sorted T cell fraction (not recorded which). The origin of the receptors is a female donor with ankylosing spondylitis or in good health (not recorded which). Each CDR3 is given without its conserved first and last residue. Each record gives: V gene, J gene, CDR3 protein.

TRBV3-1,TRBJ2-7,ASSPTGQNYEQY
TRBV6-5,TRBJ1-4,ASSYSGATNEKLF
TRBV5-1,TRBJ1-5,ASSFAGGGQPQH
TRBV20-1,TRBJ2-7,SASTLHRGRALYEQY
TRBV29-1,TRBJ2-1,TGTGGFGSYNEQF
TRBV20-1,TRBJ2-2,SAKNLGTGIGGELF
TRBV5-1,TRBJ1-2,ASSGTGQGADGYT
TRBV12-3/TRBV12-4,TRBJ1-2,ASSSGDRGYYTNYGYT
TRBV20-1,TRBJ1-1,SARRLGENTEAF
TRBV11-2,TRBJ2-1,ASSPSSSGGGTLGNEQF